Shown below are 9 T cell receptor beta chains from a single sample sequenced in a study of T cells after yellow fever vaccination. TCRdb ran MiXCR on the 5' RACE reads and lists one entry per CDR3 protein. Altogether 25,000 to 30,000 distinct CDR3 sequences are present, around 4.3% being singletons, with the ten largest covering about 40%. The specimen comprised PBMCs, either bulk or a sorted T-cell subset (CD4+, CD8+, memory, or dextramer-sorted; not recorded which), sampled on the day of the yellow fever booster vaccination. These receptors all come from a man between 18 and 29 years old who received the YFV17D yellow fever vaccine.

This clonotype was recorded many times. This chain links TRBV28 with TRBJ1-5; no clear D gene. The V end lost 5 bases, the J end lost 4 bases, and 3 bases lay between the germline ends. CDR3 length: 11 residues. The germline V gene encodes CDR1 MDHEN and CDR2 SYDVKM. The DNA of the CDR3 is TGTGCCAGCAGTGAAAATCAGCCCCAGCATTTT. Its protein is CASSENQPQHF.

Many counts were recorded for this clonotype. This chain joins TRBV4-1 and TRBJ1-5; D is unresolved. The CDR3 totals 15 residues. V dropped 3 bases and J dropped 0 bases, with 9 bases sitting between them. CDR1 is MGHRA and CDR2 is YSYEKL in the germline V gene. CDR3: CASSQRHVSNQPQHF. The CDR3 coding sequence is TGCGCCAGCAGCCAGAGACACGTTAGCAATCAGCCCCAGCATTTT.

This clonotype was recorded many times. The V gene is TRBV7-9, the J gene TRBJ2-3; 7 bases line up with TRBD1. The germline gives CDR1 SEHNR, CDR2 FQNEAQ (reference sequence). The length of the CDR3 is 15 residues. The V segment lost 5 bases and the J segment 2 bases; nucleotides outside the gene matches: 7. As DNA, the CDR3 is TGTGCCAGCAGCCCGACAGGGTCGGTCACAGATACGCAGTATTTT. Translation gives CASSPTGSVTDTQYF. Based on the CDR3 plus reference TRBV7-9 and TRBJ2-3, the full variable domain is DTGVSQNPRHKITKRGQNVTFRCDPISEHNRLYWYRQTLGQGPEFLTYFQNEAQLEKSRLLSDRFSAERPKGSFSTLEIQRTEQGDSAMYLCASSPTGSVTDTQYFGPGTRLTVL.

In this sample, this clonotype turned up a few times. The CDR3 region is CASSPGLVSDNEQFF. The CDR3 nucleotides are TGTGCCAGCAGCCCCGGACTAGTATCCGACAATGAGCAGTTCTTC. The chain recombines TRBV11-2 with TRBJ2-1, with TRBD2 identical over 7 bases. Trimming removed 5 bases from V and 5 bases from J; junction bases left unmatched: 9. Germline V gene sequence: CDR1 SGHAT, CDR2 FQNNGV. The CDR3 contains 15 residues.

This clonotype occurred many times. The CDR3 nucleotides read TGCGCCAGCAGCTTGGATGGGACTAGCGGATACAATGAGCAGTTCTTC. This codes for CASSLDGTSGYNEQFF. V usage is TRBV5-1 and J usage is TRBJ2-1; TRBD2 agrees at 11 bases. This CDR3 has 16 residues. Looked up from germline, CDR1 is SGHRS and CDR2 is YFSETQ. With 0 bases clipped from V and 4 bases from J, the junction kept 3 bases outside the gene matches. Full variable domain (missing parts from reference TRBV5-1 and TRBJ2-1): KAGVTQTPRYLIKTRGQQVTLSCSPISGHRSVSWYQQTPGQGLQFLFEYFSETQRNKGNFPGRFSGRQFSNSRSEMNVSTLELGDSALYLCASSLDGTSGYNEQFFGPGTRLTVL.

As for this clonotype: Relative to the germline gene, one junction end is altered; a read error may explain this. The rearrangement joins TRBV6-2 or TRBV6-3 to TRBJ2-1, with D possibly matching TRBD2 (7 bases). The CDR3 totals 15 residues. Germline loops: CDR1 MNHEY, CDR2 SVGEGT. The CDR3 loop is CATSSEGGPYNEQFF. The CDR3 DNA reads TGTGCCACCAGTTCGGAGGGGGGGCCCTACAATGAGCAGTTCTTC.

This clonotype was detected ten times or more. The rearrangement joins TRBV5-1 to TRBJ2-7; D is ambiguous. Germline V gene sequence: CDR1 SGHRS, CDR2 YFSETQ. Trimming left V 2 bases short and J 4 bases short, with 13 bases between. The CDR3 is 14 residues long. The CDR3 loop is CASSLSPGQYEQYV. The CDR3 DNA is TGCGCCAGCAGCTTAAGTCCCGGGCAGTACGAGCAGTACGTC.

This clonotype was counted many times. The V and J genes are TRBV12-1 and TRBJ1-5. TRBV12-1 corresponds to a pseudogene. The CDR3 covers 15 residues. CDR3 loop: CASSFTPSRNQPQHF. Written as DNA, the CDR3 is TGTGCCAGCAGCTTTACCCCATCTCGCAATCAGCCCCAGCATTTT.

The chain recombines TRBV11-1 with TRBJ2-5; possible D gene TRBD2, 6 bases. The CDR3 consists of 16 residues. Germline lookup yields CDR1 SGHAT and CDR2 FQDESV (reference sequence). V was trimmed by 5 bases and J by 0 bases, leaving 16 bases between them. This CDR3 is CASSPRRLGYQETQYF. The CDR3 nucleotides are TGTGCCAGCAGCCCCCGAAGACTAGGATACCAAGAGACCCAGTACTTC.